This record covers a single T cell receptor (beta chain). The data were obtained in a study of T cells after yellow fever vaccination. Study information: Fractions with few cells were prepared using SMART-Seq v4 Ultra Low Input.

CDR1 and CDR2 from the germline V gene are SGHVS and FQNEAQ. With 4 bases clipped from V and 0 bases from J, the junction kept 4 bases outside the gene matches. CDR3 length: 16 amino acids. A process of 5'RACE template switching, which added a universal primer site and UMIs, was used to make TCR cDNA. One entry per CDR3 protein, called by TCRdb with MiXCR from the 5' RACE reads. The table has 350,000 or so distinct CDR3 sequences, roughly 8.6% seen once; the top ten hold 15% to 20%. The chain employs TRBV7-8 and TRBJ1-3, with 9 bases fitting TRBD1. The specimen was PBMCs, collected approximately 40 days after the first yellow fever vaccination. This TCR came from a man between 18 and 29 years old who received the YFV17D yellow fever vaccine. The CDR3 bases are TGTGCCAGCAGCTGGGACAGGGTCCCCTCTGGAAACACCATATATTTT. Translating gives CASSWDRVPSGNTIYF.